This TCR beta chain was recovered during a study of CD4 T cells in relation to SARS-CoV-2 and coronaviruses. About the study: PBMCs were cultured with antigen for over nine days before TCR beta sequencing. Crossreactive spike epitopes shared across donors were mapped to their HLA restriction. Study-wide results and limits: Around 60% of donors had memory CD4+ clonotypes crossrecognizing SARS-CoV-2 and common cold coronavirus spike.

Here immunoSEQ multiplex PCR was the method, and the copy in TCRdb shows in-frame clones only, minus some. This sample has some 40,000 clones, with 82% found just once. Sorted naive or memory CD4+ cells met CEF peptides for roughly 10 days. About this clone: Its target is unknown.

Germline CDR1 is MNHEY and CDR2 is SVGAGI. The V and J ends lost 11 bases and 3 bases, in that order; junction bases with no gene match: 8. The CDR3 has 13 amino acids. The specimen sequenced was naive CD4+ T cells from PBMCs, cultured in vitro. Subset given: naive CD4+ T cells isolated by negative enrichment. This chain uses TRBV6-5 with TRBJ2-7, with 9 bases matching TRBD1. This clonotype originated in an adult with COVID-19. The CDR3 DNA reads TGTGCCGGAGCTCGGGACAGGGACTACGAGCAGTACTTC. Its protein product is CAGARDRDYEQYF.